The source of this T cell receptor beta chain is a study of CD8 T cells in ankylosing spondylitis. V gave up 1 base and J gave up 8 bases, with 11 bases separating them. In germline, CDR1 is SEHNR, CDR2 FQNEAQ (reference sequence). The CDR3 contains 13 residues. There are a few counts of this clonotype. Researchers built TCR beta libraries using quantitative 5'-RACE with molecular barcodes. TCRdb used MiXCR to reprocess the 5' RACE reads, holding one entry per CDR3 protein. Among 180,000 or so distinct CDR3 sequences listed, 11% were seen once. This receptor was identified in a male donor with ankylosing spondylitis or in good health (not recorded which). Input material: blood, either unsorted or a sorted T cell fraction (not recorded which). The rearrangement uses TRBV7-9 and TRBJ1-1; D gene uncertain. The CDR3 DNA follows: TGTGCCAGCAGCTTAGTGGGTTCTATAGAAGCTTTCTTT. Translated: CASSLVGSIEAFF.